The rows below give T cell receptor beta chains drawn from one sample of a study of blood T cells in healthy people across ages. TCRdb recomputed calls from the 5' RACE reads with MiXCR, one row per CDR3 protein. The sample has roughly 800,000 distinct CDR3 sequences; over 45% are singletons. The specimen was blood. These receptors were obtained from a man aged 30 to 39 in good health. CDR3s leave out the opening cysteine and the closing phenylalanine or tryptophan. D genes are given only for firm matches.

V gene	D gene	CDR3 protein
TRBV6-5	TRBD2	ASSRLAGAPQETQY
TRBV14	TRBD2	ASSPGPSWTSGEMFFDEQF
TRBV24-1	-	ATSGGYYQPQH
TRBV20-1	TRBD1	SASDPGQGSYEQY
TRBV6-6	-	ASTLSGHYGYT
TRBV20-1	TRBD2	SATLAEPHLYEQY
TRBV20-1	TRBD2	SARDRLAANNEQF
TRBV7-9	TRBD2	ASSPVAGATDTQY
TRBV5-6	-	ASSLSGGHQPQH
TRBV28	-	ASSHPYGYPQRLQF
TRBV7-9	-	ASSQSKGRPGANVLT
TRBV10-3	TRBD2	ATRGLAGVSNEQF
TRBV2	TRBD1	ASSAGQGPPGSYEQY
TRBV4-2	TRBD2	ASSQPTESGGPTEQF
TRBV3-1	-	ASSQTATAGTQY
TRBV7-2	TRBD2	ASREGGDTQY
TRBV7-9	-	ASSLVWTEEETQY
TRBV9	-	ASSVDEGEQF
TRBV12-3/TRBV12-4	-	ASSLLPELGVPQH
TRBV10-3	-	AISDRTNGRYEQY
TRBV28	-	ARSPGDGSYEQY
TRBV7-2	TRBD1	ASSFTGGDSSYNSPLH
TRBV12-3/TRBV12-4	-	ASIHLRDANYGYT
TRBV29-1	-	SVGTTGSYEQY
TRBV28	-	AGNPFGYQETQY
TRBV6-5	-	ASSKGGAGYGYT
TRBV6-1	-	ASSVFPWGTGNQPQH
TRBV20-1	-	SARGSGGYGYT
TRBV11-3	-	ASSWAVRDTQY
TRBV28	-	ASRASQNIQY
TRBV15	-	ATSSIGYEQY
TRBV6-5	-	ASSPYRSTDTQY
TRBV5-1	-	ASNLVREAGEQF
TRBV20-1	-	SATGERSGANVLT
TRBV7-2	-	ASSLYGTRLSTDTQY
TRBV7-9	-	ASSLVVTGTTGELF
TRBV29-1	TRBD1	SVGTGRTDTQY
TRBV18	-	ASSPLARGGYNEQF
TRBV27	-	ASSLTREGHGELF
TRBV28	TRBD1	ASSLDREELVYGYT
TRBV7-2	-	ASSPAYNTDTQY
TRBV24-1	TRBD2	ATSDFPRVAGGTDTQY
TRBV11-3	TRBD1	ASSLEGQGAGGEQF
TRBV29-1	TRBD2	SAEGGLAATNEQF
TRBV6-5	TRBD2	ASSRPGGSYEQY
TRBV6-1	-	ASKTQPNQPQH
TRBV20-1	TRBD2	SARDFGTSGRTDTQY
TRBV6-5	-	ASSYSRLGPDTQY
TRBV5-1	-	ASSLGGYEEPYGYT
TRBV11-2	-	ASSLLTAGEQF
TRBV5-1	-	ASSGGGGQPQH
TRBV4-3	-	ASSQEFRAEKLF
TRBV20-1	-	SASSTGTSYNEQF
TRBV3-1	-	ASSQDTLITGYT
TRBV12-3/TRBV12-4	-	ASSLTGPTQETQY
TRBV25-1	-	ASSEYIGNQETQY
TRBV2	-	ASKKQGTYEQY
TRBV7-8	-	ASSFGTAGNEKLF